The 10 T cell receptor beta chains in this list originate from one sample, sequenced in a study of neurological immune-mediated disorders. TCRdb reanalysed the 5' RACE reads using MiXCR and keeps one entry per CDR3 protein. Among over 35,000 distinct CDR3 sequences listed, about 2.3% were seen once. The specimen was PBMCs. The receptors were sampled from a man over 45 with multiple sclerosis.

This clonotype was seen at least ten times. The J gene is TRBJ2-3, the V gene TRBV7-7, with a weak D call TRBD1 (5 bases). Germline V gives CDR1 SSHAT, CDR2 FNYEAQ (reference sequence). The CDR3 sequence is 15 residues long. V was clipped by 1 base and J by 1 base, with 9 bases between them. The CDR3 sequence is CASSLGGRGTDTQYF. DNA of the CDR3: TGTGCCAGCAGCTTAGGAGGCAGGGGCACAGATACGCAGTATTTT.

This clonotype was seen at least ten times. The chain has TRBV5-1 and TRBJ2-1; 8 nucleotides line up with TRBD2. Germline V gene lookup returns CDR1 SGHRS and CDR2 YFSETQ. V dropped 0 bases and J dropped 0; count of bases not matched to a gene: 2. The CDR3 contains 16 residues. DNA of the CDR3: TGCGCCAGCAGCTTGGGGGCGGGGGGCTCCTACAATGAGCAGTTCTTC. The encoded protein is CASSLGAGGSYNEQFF.

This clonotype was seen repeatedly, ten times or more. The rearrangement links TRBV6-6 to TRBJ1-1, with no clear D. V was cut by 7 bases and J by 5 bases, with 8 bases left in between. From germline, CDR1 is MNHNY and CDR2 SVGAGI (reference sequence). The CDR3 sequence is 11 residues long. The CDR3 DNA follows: TGTGCCAGCAATCGGGAAACTGAAGCTTTCTTT. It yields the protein CASNRETEAFF.

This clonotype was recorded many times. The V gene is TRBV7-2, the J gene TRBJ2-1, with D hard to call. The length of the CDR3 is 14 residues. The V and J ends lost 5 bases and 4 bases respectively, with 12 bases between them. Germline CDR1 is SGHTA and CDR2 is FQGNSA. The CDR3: CASSPQTAYNEQFF. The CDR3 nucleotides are TGTGCCAGCAGCCCCCAGACCGCGTACAATGAGCAGTTCTTC.

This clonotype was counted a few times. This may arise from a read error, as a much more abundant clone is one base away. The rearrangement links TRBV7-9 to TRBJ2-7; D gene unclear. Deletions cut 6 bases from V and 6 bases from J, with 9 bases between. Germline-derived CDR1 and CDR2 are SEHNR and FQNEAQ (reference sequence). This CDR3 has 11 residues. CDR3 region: CASRLVGEQYF. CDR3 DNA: TGTGCCAGCAGATTGGTTGGCGAGCAGTACTTC.

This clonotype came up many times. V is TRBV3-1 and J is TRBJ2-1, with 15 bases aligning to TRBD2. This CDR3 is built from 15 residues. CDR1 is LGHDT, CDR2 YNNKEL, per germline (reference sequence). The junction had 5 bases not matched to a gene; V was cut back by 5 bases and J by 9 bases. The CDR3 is CASSFGLAGGPEQFF. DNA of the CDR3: TGTGCCAGCAGCTTCGGACTAGCGGGGGGGCCTGAGCAGTTCTTC.

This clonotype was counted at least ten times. The CDR3 DNA is TGCGCCAGCAGCCCACCCCTGGGGATCTATGGCTACACCTTC. Protein product: CASSPPLGIYGYTF. The chain uses TRBV5-1 and TRBJ1-2; D is ambiguous. Germline V gene sequence: CDR1 SGHRS, CDR2 YFSETQ. The CDR3 has 14 residues. V lost 4 bases and J 4 bases, leaving 14 bases between the germline ends.

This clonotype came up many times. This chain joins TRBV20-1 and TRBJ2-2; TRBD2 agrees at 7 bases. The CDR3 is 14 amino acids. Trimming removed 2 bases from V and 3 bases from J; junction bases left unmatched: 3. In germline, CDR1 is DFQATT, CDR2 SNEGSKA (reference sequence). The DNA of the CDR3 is TGCAGTGCTAGATCCCGGGAGGACACCGGGGAGCTGTTTTTT. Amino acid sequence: CSARSREDTGELFF.

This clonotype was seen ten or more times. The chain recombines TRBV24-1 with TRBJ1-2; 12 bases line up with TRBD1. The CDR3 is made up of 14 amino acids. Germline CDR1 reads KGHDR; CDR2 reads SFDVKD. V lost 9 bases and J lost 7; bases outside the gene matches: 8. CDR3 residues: CATLKWDRGLGYTF. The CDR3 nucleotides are TGTGCCACCTTAAAGTGGGACAGGGGGCTTGGCTACACCTTC.

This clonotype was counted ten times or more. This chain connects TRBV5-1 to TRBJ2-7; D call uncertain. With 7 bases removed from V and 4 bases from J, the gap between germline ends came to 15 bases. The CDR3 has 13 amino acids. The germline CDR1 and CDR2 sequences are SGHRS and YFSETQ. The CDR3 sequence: CASQPGQGYEQYF. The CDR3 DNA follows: TGCGCCAGCCAACCGGGTCAAGGATACGAGCAGTACTTC.